One sample yielded the 30 T cell receptor beta chains listed below, sequenced in a study of identical twins. Each CDR3 protein gets one entry after TCRdb re-called the 5' RACE reads with MiXCR. The sample holds hundreds of thousands of distinct CDR3 sequences, approximately 6.1% seen once. Specimen: naive T cells sorted from blood. These receptors were obtained from a man younger than 35 in good health.

The chain carries TRBV3-1 and TRBJ1-1; 7 nucleotides line up with TRBD1. The trim removed 2 bases at V and 1 base at J, leaving 4 bases unmatched. The CDR3 runs 15 residues. Germline assignment: CDR1 LGHDT and CDR2 YNNKEL (reference sequence). CDR3: CASSQSDRPNTEAFF. The CDR3 nucleotides read TGTGCCAGCAGCCAATCGGACAGGCCGAACACTGAAGCTTTCTTT.

This clonotype was picked up many times. The rearrangement uses TRBV20-1 and TRBJ2-5; D unresolved. The CDR3 runs 12 residues. Per the germline V gene, CDR1 is DFQATT and CDR2 is SNEGSKA (reference sequence). Between the trimmed V and J ends, which lost 3 bases and 4 bases, there was a span of 9 bases. The CDR3 DNA is TGCAGTGCTAGTTTGGTGGGAGAGACCCAGTACTTC. Encoded protein: CSASLVGETQYF.

This clonotype has only a few counts. The CDR3 DNA reads TGTGCCAGCAGGGACGGGACAGGGTACCAAGAGACCCAGTACTTC. Translated, it gives CASRDGTGYQETQYF. The chain recombines TRBV12-3 or TRBV12-4 with TRBJ2-5, with 9 bases aligning to TRBD1. Losses at the gene ends were 6 bases for V and 0 bases for J; bases not matched to a gene: 5. The CDR3 consists of 15 residues.

The V gene is TRBV2, the J gene TRBJ2-1; D remains ambiguous. This CDR3 is 12 amino acids long. In germline, CDR1 is SNHLY, CDR2 FYNNEI. Trimming shortened V by 6 bases and J by 7 bases, and 10 bases separated the two germline ends. The CDR3 loop is CASSHQKNEQFF. The DNA for the CDR3 is TGTGCCAGCAGCCATCAGAAAAATGAGCAGTTCTTC.

This clonotype was counted many times. The chain is built from TRBV10-3 and TRBJ2-2; possibly TRBD2 for D (6 bases). The V gene lost 11 bases and the J gene lost 7 bases, with 20 bases spanning the gap. The germline V gene encodes CDR1 ENHRY and CDR2 SYGVKD. The CDR3 consists of 14 residues. Written as DNA, the CDR3 is TGTGCCGTTCGGTGGCGGGGCGCCGACGGGGAGCTGTTTTTT. It is translated as CAVRWRGADGELFF.

This clonotype was detected ten times or more. The chain couples TRBV29-1 to TRBJ2-1; TRBD2 aligns across 13 bases. V lost 4 bases to trimming and J lost 4 bases; unmatched junction nucleotides: 4. The CDR3 has 15 amino acids. The germline V gene has CDR1 SQVTM and CDR2 ANQGSEA. CDR3 region: CSVAQGLAGYNEQFF. The CDR3 DNA reads as TGCAGCGTTGCCCAGGGACTAGCGGGATACAATGAGCAGTTCTTC.

This clonotype was recorded many times. The chain links TRBV4-1 to TRBJ2-4; 11 positions match TRBD1. After removal of 0 bases from V and 2 bases from J, the junction contained 3 bases not matched to a gene. CDR1 is MGHRA, CDR2 YSYEKL, per germline. This CDR3 has 17 amino acids. The CDR3 loop is CASSQEGTGGTKNIQYF. CDR3 sequence (DNA): TGCGCCAGCAGCCAAGAAGGGACAGGGGGAACCAAAAACATTCAGTACTTC.

This clonotype came up many times. The gene calls are TRBV7-2 and TRBJ2-2; a weak D match, TRBD2 (5 bases). Germline assignment: CDR1 SGHTA and CDR2 FQGNSA. V lost 1 base and J 4 bases, leaving 16 bases between the germline ends. This CDR3 is 17 amino acids long. CDR3: CASSLVAARRGTGELFF. CDR3 nucleotides: TGTGCCAGCAGCTTAGTGGCAGCCCGACGGGGCACCGGGGAGCTGTTTTTT.

A note on this clonotype: This may be a read error: a much more frequent sequence differs by one nucleotide. Because the CDR3 is missing its conserved closing phenylalanine or tryptophan, this is likely a read error. J is TRBJ1-1 and V is TRBV27; the D gene is possibly TRBD1 (5 bases). CDR3 length: 15 amino acids. V was trimmed by 4 bases and J by 3 bases, leaving 15 bases between them. Germline CDR1 MNHEY, CDR2 SMNVEV (reference sequence). This CDR3 reads CASSSTGGVDTEAFC. DNA of the CDR3: TGTGCCAGCAGTTCAACCGGGGGGGTTGACACTGAAGCTTTCTGT.

In this sample, this clonotype turned up a few times. This rearrangement joins TRBV27 to TRBJ2-5; D could derive from TRBD1 or TRBD2 (6 bases each). The CDR3 covers 16 residues. The V end lost 5 bases, the J end lost 5 bases, and 21 bases lay between the germline ends. In germline, CDR1 is MNHEY, CDR2 SMNVEV (reference sequence). Here the CDR3 DNA reads TGTGCCAGCAGTGAGAGCCACCGGGGGCGCAAGGAGACCCAGTACTTC. Amino acid sequence: CASSESHRGRKETQYF.

This clonotype has ten or more counts. The chain links TRBV14 to TRBJ1-2; tentative D call: TRBD1 (5 bases). Trimming cost V 0 bases and J 6 bases, with 8 bases left between them. The CDR3 is 13 amino acids. Germline values: CDR1 SGHDN, CDR2 FVKESK. The CDR3 loop is CASSQDRVHGYTF. CDR3 nucleotide sequence: TGTGCCAGCAGCCAAGACAGGGTCCATGGCTACACCTTC.

The chain is built from TRBV5-1 and TRBJ2-5; perhaps TRBD2 as D (5 bases). V was shortened by 4 bases and J by 0 bases, with 16 bases between the two germline ends. This CDR3 comprises 16 residues. Germline loops: CDR1 SGHRS, CDR2 YFSETQ. CDR3 sequence: CASSPGGGQYQETQYF. The CDR3 DNA is TGCGCCAGCAGCCCCGGAGGAGGCCAGTACCAAGAGACCCAGTACTTC.

The rearrangement links TRBV5-1 to TRBJ2-4; no definite D call. The V end lost 0 bases, the J end lost 7 bases, and 8 bases lay between the germline ends. The germline CDR1 and CDR2 sequences are SGHRS and YFSETQ. The CDR3 totals 13 residues. The CDR3 here is CASSLGRSNIQYF. Written as DNA, the CDR3 is TGCGCCAGCAGCTTGGGCAGAAGCAACATTCAGTACTTC.

This clonotype appeared many times. The chain couples TRBV12-3 or TRBV12-4 to TRBJ1-1; D is uncertain. V was shortened by 7 bases and J by 1 base, with 13 bases between the two germline ends. There are 14 residues in the CDR3. The CDR3 region has the DNA TGTGCCAGCACCTTGGTCCTAGGGAACACTGAAGCTTTCTTT. Amino acids: CASTLVLGNTEAFF.

There are many counts of this clonotype. The V gene is TRBV6-5, the J gene TRBJ2-1; the match to TRBD2 covers 12 bases. Looked up from germline, CDR1 is MNHEY and CDR2 is SVGAGI. Trimming removed 0 bases from V and 6 bases from J; junction bases left unmatched: 3. This CDR3 has 16 amino acids. CDR3 DNA sequence: TGTGCCAGCAGTTACTCAACTAGCGGGGGGTTCAATGAGCAGTTCTTC. This sequence encodes CASSYSTSGGFNEQFF.

This rearrangement joins TRBV20-1 to TRBJ2-2, with 10 positions matching TRBD2. The CDR3 is 16 residues long. Unmatched junction bases numbered 6, after V lost 3 bases and J lost 2 bases. Per germline, CDR1 DFQATT and CDR2 SNEGSKA (reference sequence). The CDR3 DNA is TGCAGTGCTAGGGACACTAGCGGGACAAACACCGGGGAGCTGTTTTTT. It encodes CSARDTSGTNTGELFF.

This clonotype was counted a single time. The chain employs TRBV4-1 and TRBJ1-3; 10 nucleotides agree with TRBD1. V lost 3 bases to trimming and J lost 0 bases; unmatched junction nucleotides: 5. CDR1 and CDR2 from the germline V gene are MGHRA and YSYEKL. The CDR3 covers 17 residues. This CDR3 is CASSHPRTGGSGNTIYF. CDR3 nucleotide sequence: TGCGCCAGCAGCCATCCAAGGACAGGGGGCTCTGGAAACACCATATATTTT.

This clonotype turned up a few times. The chain combines TRBV7-9 with TRBJ2-1; D is uncertain. The CDR3 is made up of 13 amino acids. Trimming cost V 5 bases and J 7 bases, with 12 bases left between them. Germline-derived CDR1 and CDR2 are SEHNR and FQNEAQ (reference sequence). CDR3 sequence: CASSPHSRNEQFF. For the CDR3, the DNA is TGTGCCAGCAGCCCCCACTCACGGAATGAGCAGTTCTTC.

This clonotype appeared a few times. The rearrangement joins TRBV6-5 to TRBJ1-3; TRBD1 matches 9 bases. Germline V CDR1 and CDR2: MNHEY, SVGAGI. Trimming at V came to 1 base and at J to 6 bases, leaving 7 bases not matched to a gene. The CDR3 totals 16 residues. CDR3 protein: CASSYFPGQGENTIYF. The CDR3 nucleotides are TGTGCCAGCAGTTACTTTCCGGGACAGGGCGAAAACACCATATATTTT.

This clonotype was found many times. The chain couples TRBV7-9 to TRBJ2-2; D gene unclear. CDR3 length: 15 amino acids. V lost 3 bases to trimming and J lost 1 base, with 9 bases between them. The germline CDR1 and CDR2 sequences are SEHNR and FQNEAQ (reference sequence). CDR3: CASSFFTENTGELFF. The CDR3 DNA is TGTGCCAGCAGCTTTTTTACAGAGAACACCGGGGAGCTGTTTTTT.

The sample holds many counts of this clonotype. The rearrangement links TRBV13 to TRBJ2-1; TRBD2 is a possible D gene (6 bases). Trimming took 4 bases from V and 5 from J, leaving 15 bases between them. The CDR3 is 15 amino acids. Germline loops: CDR1 PRHDT, CDR2 FYEKMQ (reference sequence). Here the CDR3 reads CASSSPPWEDNEQFF. The CDR3 bases are TGTGCCAGCAGCTCCCCCCCGTGGGAGGACAATGAGCAGTTCTTC.

The table lists this clonotype with many counts. CDR3 nucleotides: TGTGCCATCAGTGCAAGGACGGGACGTGATAATTCACCCCTCCACTTT. Its translation is CAISARTGRDNSPLHF. The chain employs TRBV10-3 and TRBJ1-6, with a weak D call TRBD1 (5 bases). The germline V and J ends were trimmed by 4 bases and 5 bases, with 15 bases remaining between them. The germline CDR1 and CDR2 sequences are ENHRY and SYGVKD. CDR3 size: 16 residues.

The chain uses TRBV7-2 and TRBJ2-3; TRBD2 might be the D (6 bases). The CDR3 consists of 15 residues. From germline, CDR1 is SGHTA and CDR2 FQGNSA. The V and J ends lost 2 bases and 6 bases respectively, with 15 bases between them. CDR3 region: CASSLKWGGVDTQYF. Here the CDR3 DNA reads TGTGCCAGCAGCTTAAAGTGGGGAGGAGTGGATACGCAGTATTTT.

This clonotype was found many times. The V gene is TRBV7-2, the J gene TRBJ2-7, with 9 bases aligning to TRBD1. Germline assignment: CDR1 SGHTA and CDR2 FQGNSA. V trimming: 4 bases; J trimming: 7 bases; junction bases outside the gene matches: 14. CDR3 length: 16 amino acids. CDR3: CASSSWPGQGAREQYF. The CDR3 DNA sequence: TGTGCCAGCAGCTCTTGGCCGGGACAGGGAGCGAGAGAGCAGTACTTC.

This clonotype was seen at least ten times. V is TRBV4-3 and J is TRBJ2-7, with D maybe TRBD1 (6 bases). This CDR3 contains 14 residues. From germline, CDR1 is LGHNA and CDR2 YSLEER. Trimming stripped 0 bases from V and 6 bases from J, with 12 bases between. CDR3: CASSQDTTGFEQYF. CDR3 in DNA: TGCGCCAGCAGCCAAGATACCACAGGGTTCGAGCAGTACTTC.

This clonotype was observed many times. This chain connects TRBV5-1 to TRBJ2-7, with 9 bases identical to TRBD1. CDR1 is SGHRS, CDR2 YFSETQ, per germline. CDR3 length: 15 amino acids. V lost 0 bases, J lost 2 bases, and 3 bases stayed unmatched. The CDR3 region has the DNA TGCGCCAGCAGCTTGGATGGACAGGGGACCTACGAGCAGTACGTC. This translates into CASSLDGQGTYEQYV.

This clonotype has more than one count but fewer than ten. The chain is built from TRBV7-9 and TRBJ2-7, with D unresolved. Per germline, CDR1 SEHNR and CDR2 FQNEAQ (reference sequence). Trimming left V 4 bases short and J 0 bases short, with 7 bases between. The CDR3 consists of 13 residues. This CDR3 is CASSSEYSYEQYF. The CDR3 DNA reads TGTGCCAGCAGCTCGGAATACTCCTACGAGCAGTACTTC.

In this sample, this clonotype turned up a few times. A much larger clone lies a single base off, so this may be a read error. The gene calls are TRBV6-2 or TRBV6-3 and TRBJ2-7; D remains unclear. The CDR3 covers 11 residues. Germline assignment: CDR1 MNHEY and CDR2 SVGEGT. Trimming shortened V by 1 base and J by 3 bases, and 1 base separated the two germline ends. CDR3 protein: CASSYYYEQYF. The CDR3 coding sequence is TGTGCCAGCAGTTACTACTACGAGCAGTACTTC.

Ten or more counts support this clonotype. This chain joins TRBV15 and TRBJ2-1; 10 bases agree with TRBD2. CDR1 and CDR2 (germline): LNHNV, YYDKDF (reference sequence). This CDR3 contains 18 residues. V was clipped by 0 bases and J by 7 bases; unmatched bases: 12. The CDR3 DNA follows: TGTGCCACCAGCAGAGATGTCGGTACTAGCGGGACGGAAAATGAGCAGTTCTTC. It specifies CATSRDVGTSGTENEQFF.

This clonotype has only a few counts. V and J are TRBV7-2 and TRBJ2-7, with 10 bases lining up with TRBD2. Trimming at V came to 0 bases and at J to 6 bases, leaving 5 bases not matched to a gene. Germline CDR1 SGHTA, CDR2 FQGNSA. The CDR3 extends over 15 amino acids. The CDR3 DNA reads TGTGCCAGCAGCTTAGCGCAAGCGGGAGGGTCCGAGCAGTACGTC. It yields the protein CASSLAQAGGSEQYV.